This T cell receptor (beta chain) comes out of a study of T cell responses to AZD1222 COVID-19 vaccine. Notes on the study in general: White British ancestry dominated among donors, who included more females, and clonal diversity was possibly underestimated.

Details on this clone: Its specificity is unknown.

Germline V gene data show CDR1 as MNHEY and CDR2 as SVGAGI. CDR3 size: 12 residues. With 7 bases clipped from V and 14 bases from J, the junction kept 7 bases outside the gene matches. Assay: immunoSEQ multiplex PCR; the TCRdb copy retains only in-frame clones and omits some. Here the sample spans about 83,000 clones, 86% being singletons. The TCR originated in an adult in good health. The specimen was peripheral blood, collected on day 0 of AZD1222 vaccination. The gene calls are TRBV6-5 and TRBJ2-3, with 12 bases aligning to TRBD2. The CDR3 spells CASMTSGGLTYF. The CDR3 nucleotides read TGTGCCAGCATGACTAGCGGGGGTCTTACGTATTTT.